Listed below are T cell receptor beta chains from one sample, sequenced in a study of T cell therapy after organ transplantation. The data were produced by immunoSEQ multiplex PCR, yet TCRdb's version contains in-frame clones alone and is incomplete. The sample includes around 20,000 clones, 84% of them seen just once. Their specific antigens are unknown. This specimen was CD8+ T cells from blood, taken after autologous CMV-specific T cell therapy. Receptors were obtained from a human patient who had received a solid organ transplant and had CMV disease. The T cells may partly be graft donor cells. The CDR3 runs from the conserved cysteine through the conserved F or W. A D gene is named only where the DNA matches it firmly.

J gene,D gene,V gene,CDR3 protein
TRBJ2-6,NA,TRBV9,CASSFRDLLSGANVLTF
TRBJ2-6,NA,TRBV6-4,CASGEGDSGANVLTF
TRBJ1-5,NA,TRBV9,CASSVQGTSNQPQHF
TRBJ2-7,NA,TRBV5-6,CASSLGPAYEQYF
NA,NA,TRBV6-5,CASSYGGAGYEQYF
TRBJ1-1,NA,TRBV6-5,CASSQDGPNTEAFF
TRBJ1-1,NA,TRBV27,CASSLSYGGVRTEAFF
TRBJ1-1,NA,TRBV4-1,CASSQAYGVTEAFF
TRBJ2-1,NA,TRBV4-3,CASSQDQGSSYNEQFF
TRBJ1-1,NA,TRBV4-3,CASSQVLGWTEAFF
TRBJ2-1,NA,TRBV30,CAWSVAIGNEQFF
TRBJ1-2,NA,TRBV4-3,CASSPSGGASYGYTF
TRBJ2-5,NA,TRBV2,CASIDIDAPETQYF
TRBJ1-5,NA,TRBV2,CASRGLGTQPQHF
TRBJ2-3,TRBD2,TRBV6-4,CASSDSGGAADTQYF
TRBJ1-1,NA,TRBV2,CAEGKNTEAFF
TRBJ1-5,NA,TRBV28,CASSRDQPQHF
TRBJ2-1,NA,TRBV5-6,CASSSSQPEQFF
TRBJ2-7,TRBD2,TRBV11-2,CASSFSGSDYEQYF